The entry below gives a single T cell receptor (beta chain) sequence along with its context. Its cognate antigen is unknown. At one end the junction does not follow the germline gene, possibly because of a read error. The sample is drawn from a study of T cell responses to AZD1222 COVID-19 vaccine. On the study more broadly: Researchers grouped second doses given at about 4 or about 12 weeks into one pool.

Study conclusions and caveats: The study reported that nearly half of spike-specific TCRs target unmutated variant regions. Only 5 or 6 people who got AZD1222 tested seropositive at baseline. After two AZD1222 doses, spike-specific TCR breadth and depth rose versus day 0.

Profiling relied on immunoSEQ multiplex PCR, and the TCRdb table lists in-frame clones only, not all of them. In the table there are 95,000 to 150,000 clones, more than 70% of which are singletons. Sequencing was performed on peripheral blood, taken on day 0 of AZD1222 vaccination. This TCR was sampled from an adult in good health.

CDR3 region: CASREDRGVSEQYF. DNA of the CDR3: TGTGCCAGCAGGGAAGACAGGGGGGTTTCCGAGCAGTACTTC. The chain recombines TRBV6-1 with TRBJ2-7; 9 nucleotides line up with TRBD1. The CDR3 sequence is 14 residues long. Per the germline V gene, CDR1 is MNHNS and CDR2 is SASEGT.